The 14 T cell receptor beta chains below come from one sample, sequenced in a study of radiotherapy plus CTLA-4 blockade in lung cancer. TCRdb keeps only in-frame clones here, not all; method: immunoSEQ multiplex PCR. Of approximately 52,000 clones in the sample, about 77% were seen once. Material: peripheral blood, obtained from a patient treated with radiotherapy plus ipilimumab. Receptor source: a human donor with non-small cell lung cancer whose response to radiotherapy plus ipilimumab could not be evaluated.

The chain carries TRBV7-9 and TRBJ1-2, with a tentative D call TRBD1 (6 bases). This CDR3 has 15 amino acids. CDR1 is SEHNR, CDR2 FQNEAQ, per germline (reference sequence). Trimming removed 1 base at V and 6 bases at J, with 15 bases between. The CDR3 bases are TGTGCCAGCAGCTTAGGGGGGGGACAAGCCAATGGCTACACCTTC. It translates to CASSLGGGQANGYTF.

This sequence joins TRBV15 and TRBJ1-1, with a weak D call TRBD1 (6 bases). The CDR3 has 15 amino acids. The V gene lost 1 base and the J gene lost 4 bases, with 13 bases spanning the gap. Germline CDR1 is LNHNV and CDR2 is YYDKDF (reference sequence). CDR3 protein: CATSRGLTGSTEAFF. The CDR3 DNA sequence: TGTGCCACCAGCAGAGGCCTGACAGGTTCCACTGAAGCTTTCTTT.

The gene calls are TRBV4-3 and TRBJ2-7; tentative D call: TRBD2 (5 bases). With 4 bases removed from V and 2 bases from J, the gap between germline ends came to 9 bases. CDR1 is LGHNA, CDR2 YSLEER, per germline. The CDR3 length is 13 residues. CDR3 nucleotide sequence: TGCGCCAGCAGCCGGGGAGCCACCTACGAGCAGTACTTC. Translation: CASSRGATYEQYF.

The CDR3 nucleotides are TGTGCCAGCAGTCGGGATTTGGCCGGGGAGCTGTTTTTT. As protein: CASSRDLAGELFF. The rearrangement joins TRBV7-7 to TRBJ2-2; possible D gene TRBD2, 5 bases. The CDR3 runs to 13 residues. Trimming took 6 bases from V and 6 from J, leaving 11 bases between them. From germline, CDR1 is SSHAT and CDR2 FNYEAQ (reference sequence). Full variable domain (rest looked up from reference TRBV7-7 and TRBJ2-2): GAGVSQSPRYKVTKRGQDVTLRCDPISSHATLYWYQQALGQGPEFLTYFNYEAQPDKSGLPSDRFSAERPEGSISTLTIQRTEQRDSAMYRCASSRDLAGELFFGEGSRLTVL.

The chain uses TRBV2 and TRBJ2-7, with 10 nucleotides matching TRBD1. The CDR3 is 17 amino acids. Germline values: CDR1 SNHLY, CDR2 FYNNEI. The junction had 7 bases not matched to a gene; V was cut back by 0 bases and J by 2 bases. The CDR3 region is CASSEASGQGGTYEQYF. For the CDR3, the DNA is TGTGCCAGCAGTGAAGCGTCCGGACAGGGGGGGACCTACGAGCAGTACTTC.

The genes are TRBV19 and TRBJ2-1, with 8 bases that match TRBD2. This CDR3 comprises 17 residues. Germline V gene data show CDR1 as LNHDA and CDR2 as SQIVND (reference sequence). The J segment lost 0 bases and the V segment lost 6 bases, leaving 10 bases of the junction unmatched. In DNA form, the CDR3 reads TGTGCCAGTAGGCAAAAAACTAGCGGTAGCTCCTACAATGAGCAGTTCTTC. Protein product: CASRQKTSGSSYNEQFF.

This clone is a singleton in its sample. The rearrangement uses TRBV5-1 and TRBJ2-5; 7 bases match TRBD1. V lost 7 bases and J lost 3; bases outside the gene matches: 6. The V gene's germline CDR1 is SGHRS and CDR2 YFSETQ. The CDR3 runs to 13 residues. CDR3 in DNA: TGCGCCAGCCTGGGACAGCCAGAAGAGACCCAGTACTTC. Its translation is CASLGQPEETQYF.

J is TRBJ1-5 and V is TRBV6-1; D gene unclear. Between the trimmed V and J ends, which lost 7 bases and 6 bases, there was a span of 19 bases. Germline V CDR1 and CDR2: MNHNS, SASEGT. The CDR3 is 15 residues long. CDR3 protein: CASTPSWAGGQPQHF. CDR3 nucleotide sequence: TGTGCCAGCACACCCTCCTGGGCTGGTGGTCAGCCCCAGCATTTT.

This chain links TRBV6-5 with TRBJ2-5; 10 bases map to TRBD2. CDR1 is MNHEY and CDR2 is SVGAGI in the germline V gene. The J segment lost 4 bases and the V segment lost 5 bases, leaving 4 bases of the junction unmatched. The CDR3 extends over 14 amino acids. The CDR3 region is CASSQREGRETQYF. The DNA of the CDR3 is TGTGCCAGCAGTCAGCGGGAGGGAAGAGAGACCCAGTACTTC.

This rearrangement joins TRBV7-2 to TRBJ2-3, with 7 bases fitting TRBD1. The V gene end was trimmed by 5 bases and the J gene end by 14 bases; junction bases not matched to a gene: 13. The germline gives CDR1 SGHTA, CDR2 FQGNSA. The CDR3 consists of 13 residues. The CDR3 protein is CASSTRQGYHPYF. CDR3 nucleotides: TGTGCCAGCAGCACTAGACAGGGCTACCACCCGTATTTT.

The chain combines TRBV18 with TRBJ1-3; D gene uncertain. The CDR3 sequence is 14 residues long. Germline values: CDR1 KGHSH, CDR2 LQKENI. The V gene lost 2 bases and the J gene lost 4 bases, with 9 bases spanning the gap. This CDR3 is CASSPVGEGNTIYF. CDR3 nucleotide sequence: TGTGCCAGCTCACCAGTAGGAGAGGGAAACACCATATATTTT.

This clone occurred a few times. V usage is TRBV28 and J usage is TRBJ2-4; the D gene is possibly TRBD2 (7 bases). V shed 6 bases and J shed 0 bases, with 18 bases lying between them. Looked up from germline, CDR1 is MDHEN and CDR2 is SYDVKM. The length of the CDR3 is 17 residues. The CDR3 DNA reads as TGTGCCAGCAGCCAAGGGGGGGGGCTTGGAGCCAAAAACATTCAGTACTTC. It is translated as CASSQGGGLGAKNIQYF.

The chain links TRBV27 to TRBJ1-1; possible D gene TRBD1, 5 bases. The CDR3 consists of 13 residues. V was pared by 3 bases and J by 1 base, with 6 bases between. Germline V CDR1 and CDR2: MNHEY, SMNVEV (reference sequence). The CDR3 DNA sequence: TGTGCCAGCAGTTTCGACAGGAACACTGAAGCTTTCTTT. Translated, it gives CASSFDRNTEAFF.

The V gene is TRBV30, the J gene TRBJ1-6; no reliable D call. The V gene's germline CDR1 is GTSNPN and CDR2 SVGIG (reference sequence). The CDR3 is 15 amino acids. V was clipped by 3 bases and J by 10 bases, with 19 bases between them. The chain's CDR3 is CAWRGLSGSSSPLHF. For the CDR3, the DNA is TGTGCCTGGAGGGGCCTAAGCGGGAGTAGCTCACCCCTCCACTTT.